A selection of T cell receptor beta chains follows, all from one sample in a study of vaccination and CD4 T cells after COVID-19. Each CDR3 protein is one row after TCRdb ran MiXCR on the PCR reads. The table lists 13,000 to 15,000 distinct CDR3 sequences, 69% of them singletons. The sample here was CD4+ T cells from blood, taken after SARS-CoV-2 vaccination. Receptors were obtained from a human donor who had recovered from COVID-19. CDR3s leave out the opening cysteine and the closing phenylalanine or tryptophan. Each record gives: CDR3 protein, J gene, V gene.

ASRKVEGETEAF TRBJ1-1 TRBV27
ASKGRAVDTQY TRBJ2-3 TRBV27
ASSPDKSGNTIY TRBJ1-3 TRBV14
SADPGQNMNTEAF TRBJ1-1 TRBV20-1
AIRWDGEYGYT TRBJ1-2 TRBV10-3
ATSETGRGGSVNEQF TRBJ2-1 TRBV24-1
ASSIGVAGDGTDTQY TRBJ2-3 TRBV19
ASSYLYGLMGRNTEAF TRBJ1-1 TRBV6-5
ASSLGGGARETQY TRBJ2-5 TRBV7-2
ASSVSGIRETQY TRBJ2-5 TRBV9
ASSSGKYEQY TRBJ2-7 TRBV19
ASFDRGNYGYT TRBJ1-2 TRBV28
ATSDVRAGRETQY TRBJ2-5 TRBV24-1
ASSGIGNTEAF TRBJ1-1 TRBV2
ATGQGRETQY TRBJ2-5 TRBV24-1
ASSTGGQANTEAF TRBJ1-1 TRBV6-1
SAQSPVGSYEQY TRBJ2-7 TRBV20-1
AAKRGQGYNQPQH TRBJ1-5 TRBV6-1
ASSEGSGPSNYGYT TRBJ1-2 TRBV25-1